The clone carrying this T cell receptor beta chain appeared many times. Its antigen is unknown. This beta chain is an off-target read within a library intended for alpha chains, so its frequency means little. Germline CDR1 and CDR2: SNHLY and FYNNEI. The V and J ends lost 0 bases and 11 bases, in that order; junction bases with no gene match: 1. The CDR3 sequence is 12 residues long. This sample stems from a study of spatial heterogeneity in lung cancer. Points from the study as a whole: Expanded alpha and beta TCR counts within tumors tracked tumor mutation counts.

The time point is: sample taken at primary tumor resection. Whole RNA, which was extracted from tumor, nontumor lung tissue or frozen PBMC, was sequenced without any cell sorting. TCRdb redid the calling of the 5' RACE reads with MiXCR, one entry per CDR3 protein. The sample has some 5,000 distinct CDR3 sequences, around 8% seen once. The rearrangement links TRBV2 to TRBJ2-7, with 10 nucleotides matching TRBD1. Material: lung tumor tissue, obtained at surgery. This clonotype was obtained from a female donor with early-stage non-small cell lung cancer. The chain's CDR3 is CASSEAGTGEYF. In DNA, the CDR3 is TGTGCCAGCAGTGAAGCCGGGACAGGGGAGTACTTC.